Reported below is one T cell receptor beta chain. This entry comes from a study of blood T cell repertoires in COVID-19. In the authors' methods: Amplified reference gene primers provided the basis for estimating nucleated cell counts. Profiled with immunoSEQ multiplex PCR; TCRdb holds only in-frame clones, not every one. That table gives V, J and clone size, and the DNA gave D and trimming. The sample carries some 200,000 clones, more than 75% recorded once. V was pared by 4 bases and J by 1 base, with 2 bases of the junction left unmatched. This CDR3 contains 14 residues. Germline CDR1 reads SGDLS; CDR2 reads YYNGEE.

Sample: peripheral blood. The TCR originated in a man between 35 and 55 years old with active or convalescent COVID-19. The gene calls are TRBV9 and TRBJ1-2; TRBD1 agrees at 9 bases. CDR3 DNA: TGTGCCAGCAGCTTGGGACAGGGTAACTATGGCTACACCTTC. Protein product: CASSLGQGNYGYTF.